One sample yielded the 5 T cell receptor beta chains listed below, sequenced in a study of blood T cell repertoires in COVID-19. Sequenced by immunoSEQ multiplex PCR; TCRdb stores in-frame clones only, minus some. The sample lists approximately 30,000 clones; more than 70% were seen once. Sequencing input: peripheral blood. Every receptor here comes from a human donor in a cohort sampled during active COVID-19.

The CDR3 nucleotides are TGTGCCAGCAGATGGAGCACCTACGAGCAGTACTTC. This gives the protein CASRWSTYEQYF. The rearrangement links TRBV28 to TRBJ2-7; D is uncertain. Trimming pared 6 bases from V and 2 bases from J, leaving 8 bases between. The CDR3 is 12 amino acids. Per germline, CDR1 MDHEN and CDR2 SYDVKM.

This clone was detected only once. The chain joins TRBV4-3 to TRBJ1-3, with 7 bases lining up with TRBD1. Germline assignment: CDR1 LGHNA and CDR2 YSLEER. The V gene end was trimmed by 0 bases and the J gene end by 6 bases; junction bases not matched to a gene: 14. This CDR3 has 18 residues. CDR3 DNA sequence: TGCGCCAGCAGCCAAGATATAGGGGGACAGTCGATCCAAAACACCATATATTTT. Amino acid sequence: CASSQDIGGQSIQNTIYF.

About this clone: The junction departs from the called germline gene at one end, perhaps through a read error. The J gene is TRBJ1-2, the V gene TRBV7-7; 7 positions match TRBD1. The germline V gene encodes CDR1 SSHAT and CDR2 FNYEAQ (reference sequence). The CDR3 length is 20 residues. The CDR3 region is CASSLDPGDSHNNQNYGYTF. The CDR3 nucleotides read TGTGCTAGCAGCTTAGATCCCGGGGACAGCCATAACAATCAAAACTATGGCTACACCTTC. Full variable domain (remainder filled in from reference TRBV7-7 and TRBJ1-2): GAGVSQSPRYKVTKRGQDVTLRCDPISSHATLYWYQQALGQGPEFLTYFNYEAQPDKSGLPSDRFSAERPEGSISTLTIQRTEQRDSAMYRCASSLDPGDSHNNQNYGYTFGSGTRLTVV.

The J gene is TRBJ1-2, the V gene TRBV3-1 (or the pseudogene TRBV3-2), with D maybe TRBD1 (5 bases). V gave up 2 bases and J gave up 6 bases, with 13 bases separating them. The length of the CDR3 is 14 residues. Germline lookup yields CDR1 LGHDT and CDR2 YNNKEL (reference sequence). CDR3 bases: TGTGCCAGCAGCCAATCTTTTCGGGGGGATGGCTACACCTTC. Protein: CASSQSFRGDGYTF.

V is TRBV6-5 and J is TRBJ2-7; D is uncertain. Germline CDR1 and CDR2: MNHEY and SVGAGI. The CDR3 sequence is 13 residues long. V was trimmed by 6 bases and J by 2 bases, leaving 11 bases between them. The CDR3 bases are TGTGCCAGCAGAAGCCCCCTAACCTACGAGCAGTACTTC. Its protein product is CASRSPLTYEQYF.